The clone carrying this T cell receptor beta chain came up a few times. Its antigen is unidentified. The CDR3 runs 14 residues. J lost 5 bases, V lost 5 bases, and 6 bases had no gene match. The data derive from a study of T-cell memory formation after mild COVID-19. At the level of the study: In these data, TCR clusters were largely donor specific.

General study points: Contracting clones, day 15 to 85, had balanced CD4/CD8, and later expanders favored CD4+. The study detected some responding clones in pre-infection memory, suggesting cross-reactive memory joined.

TCRalpha and TCRbeta libraries used 5'RACE with constant-segment primers and UMIs. TCRdb passed the 5' RACE reads through MiXCR, listing each CDR3 protein once. The sample has under 350,000 distinct CDR3 sequences, 15% to 20% seen once. The sequenced material came from PBMCs or a T cell subset sorted from them (not recorded which). The receptor comes from a man aged 18 to 29 who had mild COVID-19 (a few samples of this study predate the infection). Cell type and time point are not known. This sequence joins TRBV12-3 or TRBV12-4 and TRBJ2-1; 7 bases are shared with TRBD1. CDR3 DNA sequence: TGTGCCAGCAGTCCCTGGGACAGCAACAATGAGCAGTTCTTC. It encodes CASSPWDSNNEQFF.